Given below is one TCR beta chain in context. Data came from immunoSEQ multiplex PCR; TCRdb stores just in-frame clones and leaves some out. Among about 120,000 clones, more than 75% were seen once, and the ten largest hold approximately 20%. This specimen belongs to a study of T cell responses to AZD1222 COVID-19 vaccine. Germline V lookup: CDR1 SNHLY, CDR2 FYNNEI. V shed 7 bases and J 6 bases; nucleotides not matched to a gene: 4. The CDR3 totals 12 residues. The rearrangement joins TRBV2 to TRBJ2-7, with TRBD1 identical over 9 bases. This TCR came from an adult in good health. The sequenced sample was peripheral blood, obtained on day 0 of AZD1222 vaccination. CDR3 in amino acids: CASTGTGREQYF. The CDR3 DNA reads as TGTGCCAGCACCGGGACAGGGCGCGAGCAGTACTTC.